A selection of T cell receptor beta chains follows, all from one sample in a study of T-cell reconstitution after alpha-beta-depleted transplantation in children. Each CDR3 protein is one row after TCRdb ran MiXCR on the PCR reads. The table includes about 110,000 distinct CDR3 sequences, around 23% detected once. The sequencing here drew on PBMCs, mostly from graft donor cells, taken 180 days after TCRalphabeta/CD19-depleted stem cell transplant. The receptors stem from a male patient aged 2-15 years who had a stem cell transplant for chronic granulomatous disease, so the T cells may come from the graft donor. Both conserved end residues are part of each CDR3. The D gene is left open where the match is weak. Not every row has a clone size; where given, it reads once, few, many or a size class.

size: many; V: TRBV14; J: TRBJ2-1; D: NA; DNA: TGTGCCAGCAGCCAAGATTGGCAGGGCAATGAGCAGTTCTTC; CDR3: CASSQDWQGNEQFF
size: few; V: TRBV15; J: TRBJ2-5; D: NA; DNA: TGTGCCACCAGGGAGACCCAGTACTTC; CDR3: CATRETQYF
size: many; V: TRBV12-3/TRBV12-4; J: TRBJ2-7; D: TRBD1; DNA: TGTGCCAGCAGTTTAAGGCAGGGGGCCTACGAGCAGTACTTC; CDR3: CASSLRQGAYEQYF
size: NA; V: TRBV29-1; J: TRBJ1-2; D: TRBD1; DNA: TGCAGCGTTCACCCGGGACAGGGGGATAACTATGGCTACACCTTC; CDR3: CSVHPGQGDNYGYTF
size: many; V: TRBV5-1; J: TRBJ2-7; D: NA; DNA: TGCGCCAGCAGCCAACGGCCGTTCGACAGGAACTCCTACGAGCAGTACTTC; CDR3: CASSQRPFDRNSYEQYF
size: NA; V: TRBV12-3/TRBV12-4; J: TRBJ1-2; D: NA; DNA: TGTGCCAGCAGTTTATTGTCTGTAGCTGGCTACACCTTC; CDR3: CASSLLSVAGYTF
size: many; V: TRBV20-1; J: TRBJ1-5; D: NA; DNA: TGCAGTGCTAGTCCGGGGACAAATCAGCCCCAGCATTTT; CDR3: CSASPGTNQPQHF
size: NA; V: TRBV29-1; J: TRBJ1-1; D: NA; DNA: TGCAGCGTTGCGTCGAGGATGAACACTGAAGCTTTCTTT; CDR3: CSVASRMNTEAFF
size: many; V: TRBV5-1; J: TRBJ2-3; D: NA; DNA: TGCGCCAGCAGCCCGAAATCAGGGAGCAAGCTCTTTTCCACAGATACGCAGTATTTT; CDR3: CASSPKSGSKLFSTDTQYF
size: many; V: TRBV6-5; J: TRBJ2-6; D: NA; DNA: TGTGCCAGCAGCCGGACCTCTGGGGCCAACGTCCTGACTTTC; CDR3: CASSRTSGANVLTF